These 6 T cell receptor beta chains were all obtained from the same sample, sequenced in a study of cytomegalovirus exposure and HLA in healthy donors. Use of 60 Vbeta and 13 Jbeta primers characterized the PCR. Profiling relied on immunoSEQ multiplex PCR, and the TCRdb table lists in-frame clones only, not all of them. The sample data list approximately 96,000 clones. Material for sequencing was PBMCs. The receptors stem from a girl aged 10 to 17 in good health and CMV-seropositive.

V is TRBV11-1 and J is TRBJ1-1; 8 bases line up with TRBD1. V lost 0 bases and J lost 1; bases outside the gene matches: 7. Germline CDR1 SGHAT, CDR2 FQDESV (reference sequence). The CDR3 loop spans 17 amino acids. For the CDR3, the DNA is TGTGCCAGCAGCTTAGCGGCCGGGACAGGTCCGAACACTGAAGCTTTCTTT. It codes for CASSLAAGTGPNTEAFF. The entire variable domain, with the rest obtained from reference TRBV11-1 and TRBJ1-1, is as follows: EAEVAQSPRYKITEKSQAVAFWCDPISGHATLYWYRQILGQGPELLVQFQDESVVDDSQLPKDRFSAERLKGVDSTLKIQPAELGDSAMYLCASSLAAGTGPNTEAFFGQGTRLTVV.

The CDR3 region has the DNA TGTGCCAGCAGTTTATCCAGGGATCGGTCACCCCTCCACTTT. It is translated as CASSLSRDRSPLHF. V gene TRBV27 combines with J gene TRBJ1-6, with D perhaps TRBD1 (5 bases). The CDR3 loop spans 14 amino acids. From germline, CDR1 is MNHEY and CDR2 SMNVEV (reference sequence). Trimming left V 0 bases short and J 10 bases short, with 10 bases between.

The chain is built from TRBV6-5 and TRBJ2-7, with 7 nucleotides matching TRBD1. V shed 2 bases and J 10 bases; nucleotides not matched to a gene: 5. This CDR3 is 12 amino acids long. Germline assignment: CDR1 MNHEY and CDR2 SVGAGI. CDR3 nucleotide sequence: TGTGCCAGCAGTTACACTCGGGACAGACAGTACTTC. This sequence encodes CASSYTRDRQYF.

This chain connects TRBV28 to TRBJ1-1, with D unresolved. Trimming left V 1 base short and J 3 bases short, with 6 bases between. Germline assignment: CDR1 MDHEN and CDR2 SYDVKM. CDR3 length: 13 amino acids. DNA of the CDR3: TGTGCCAGCAGTTTATTGAGGGACACTGAAGCTTTCTTT. Translating it yields CASSLLRDTEAFF.

The chain carries TRBV4-3 and TRBJ2-1; the match to TRBD2 covers 11 bases. This CDR3 contains 19 residues. Looked up from germline, CDR1 is LGHNA and CDR2 is YSLEER. Trimming removed 0 bases from V and 2 bases from J; junction bases left unmatched: 9. In DNA form, the CDR3 reads TGCGCCAGCAGCCAAGAAGTTAGCGGGGGGGCCATACCCTACAATGAGCAGTTCTTC. Its protein product is CASSQEVSGGAIPYNEQFF.

The chain links TRBV11-3 to TRBJ1-1; TRBD1 agrees at 9 bases. The CDR3 consists of 15 residues. In germline, CDR1 is SGHNT, CDR2 YENEEA. Unmatched junction bases numbered 9, after V lost 4 bases and J lost 6 bases. The CDR3 loop reads CASSSHGQGSPEAFF. The CDR3 region has the DNA TGTGCCAGCAGCTCCCACGGACAGGGGTCCCCTGAAGCTTTCTTT. Combining the CDR3 with reference TRBV11-3 and TRBJ1-1 gives the whole variable domain EAGVVQSPRYKIIEKKQPVAFWCNPISGHNTLYWYLQNLGQGPELLIRYENEEAVDDSQLPKDRFSAERLKGVDSTLKIQPAELGDSAVYLCASSSHGQGSPEAFFGQGTRLTVV.